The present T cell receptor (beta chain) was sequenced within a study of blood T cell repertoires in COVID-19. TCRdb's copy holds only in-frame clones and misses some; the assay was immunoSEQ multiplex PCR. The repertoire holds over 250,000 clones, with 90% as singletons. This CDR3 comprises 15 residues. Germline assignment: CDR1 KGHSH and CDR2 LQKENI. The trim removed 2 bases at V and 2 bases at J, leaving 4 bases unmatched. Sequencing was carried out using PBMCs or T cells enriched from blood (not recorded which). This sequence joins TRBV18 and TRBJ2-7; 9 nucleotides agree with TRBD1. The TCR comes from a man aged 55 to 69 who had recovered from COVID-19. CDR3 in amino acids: CASSPSRDRAYEQYF. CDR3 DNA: TGTGCCAGCTCACCATCCCGGGACAGGGCCTACGAGCAGTACTTC.